Sequencing of this TCR beta chain was carried out in a study of Graves' ophthalmopathy and Graves' hyperthyroidism. Broader study findings: Its predictions of ophthalmopathy progression gave the model 60% to 71% sensitivity and roughly 72% specificity.

The CDR3 contains 14 residues. The ends lost 1 base at V and 5 bases at J; junction bases unmatched: 4. The germline V gene encodes CDR1 SGHDT and CDR2 YYEEEE. Using RNA transcripts, the TCR beta CDR3 regions were amplified. First-round RT-PCR used HTBI primers; second-round multiplex PCR followed. In TCRdb, the multiplex PCR reads were re-called with MiXCR into one record per CDR3 protein. The sample has around 520,000 distinct CDR3 sequences, about 40% seen once. This clonotype was seen at least ten times. Its antigen is currently unknown. Clinical symptoms, serum thyroxine, TRAb, thyroid ultrasound and orbital computed tomography formed the basis of diagnosis.

The origin of this receptor is an adult man with Graves' hyperthyroidism. The rearrangement uses TRBV5-6 and TRBJ1-2; TRBD1 matches at 8 bases. The sequenced sample was peripheral blood or thyroid tissue (not recorded which). The DNA for the CDR3 is TGTGCCAGCAGCTTGTTCGGGACAGGTTATGGCTACACCTTC. This encodes CASSLFGTGYGYTF.